The 23 T cell receptor beta chains below all came from one sample that was sequenced in a study of metastatic and nonmetastatic thyroid tumors. TCRdb used MiXCR to call clones anew from the PCR reads. This sample has roughly 35,000 clones, with approximately 19% found just once. Patients were all untreated before their thyroid surgery. Sequencing was carried out using blood. These receptors were taken from a female donor with papillary thyroid cancer or a benign thyroid nodule (not recorded which). Some clones in this sample may be carry-over from other donors' samples.

This clone was counted at least ten times. Different DNA sequences within this sample yield the same CDR3. V and J are TRBV27 and TRBJ1-4; TRBD1 is a possible D gene (6 bases). This CDR3 region has 13 residues. The germline gives CDR1 MNHEY, CDR2 SMNVEV (reference sequence). Trimming stripped 4 bases from V and 8 bases from J, with 11 bases between. The CDR3 region is CASSSFQGEKLFF. In nucleotides, the CDR3 is TGTGCCAGCAGTTCCTTCCAGGGGGAAAAACTGTTTTTT.

This clone came up many times. J is TRBJ1-5 and V is TRBV6-2 or TRBV6-3; D gene unclear. The CDR3 runs 13 residues. Germline CDR1 is MNHEY and CDR2 is SVGEGT. V was clipped by 7 bases and J by 5 bases, with 12 bases between them. CDR3 DNA: TGTGCCAGCACTGAGAACAGTCATCAGCCCCAGCATTTT. Amino acid sequence: CASTENSHQPQHF.

The table lists this clone with many counts. In nucleotides, the CDR3 is TGTGCCTGGAGTGTCCGAGGGACAGGGGAGATAACCCAGTACTTC. Translating it yields CAWSVRGTGEITQYF. The rearrangement uses TRBV30 and TRBJ2-5, with TRBD1 matching 10 bases. V lost 0 bases to trimming and J lost 8 bases; unmatched junction nucleotides: 9. The CDR3 covers 15 residues. Germline CDR1 and CDR2: GTSNPN and SVGIG (reference sequence). Supplemented by reference TRBV30 and TRBJ2-5, the full variable domain reads SQTIHQWPATLVQPVGSPLSLECTVEGTSNPNLYWYRQAAGRGLQLLFYSVGIGQISSEVPQNLSASRPQDRQFILSSKKLLLSDSGFYLCAWSVRGTGEITQYFGPGTRLLVL.

This clone came up many times. Just one base apart from a much larger clone, this may be a read error. The chain joins TRBV6-1 to TRBJ2-3, with a tentative D call TRBD2 (6 bases). V lost 5 bases and J 3 bases, leaving 18 bases between the germline ends. Germline CDR1 and CDR2: MNHNS and SASEGT. CDR3 length: 16 amino acids. CDR3 sequence reads: CASSTAGTGGTDTQYF. As DNA, the CDR3 is TGTGCCAGCAGTACGGCCGGGACTGGCGGGACAGATACGCAGTATTTT.

The chain has TRBV20-1 and TRBJ2-3; D is perhaps TRBD1 (6 bases). Germline V gene lookup returns CDR1 DFQATT and CDR2 SNEGSKA (reference sequence). The CDR3 contains 15 residues. Trimming removed 4 bases at V and 5 bases at J, with 19 bases between. The CDR3 loop is CSANKRGSGKDTQYF. The CDR3 DNA reads TGCAGTGCTAACAAGAGGGGGTCCGGCAAAGATACGCAGTATTTT.

This clone has at least ten counts. J is TRBJ1-1 and V is TRBV2; a possible D gene is TRBD1 (5 bases). The CDR3 consists of 14 residues. The germline V gene has CDR1 SNHLY and CDR2 FYNNEI. Trimming stripped 6 bases from V and 8 bases from J, with 19 bases between. The CDR3 is CASSAQRMGLEAFF. As DNA, the CDR3 is TGTGCCAGCAGCGCTCAGCGGATGGGACTAGAAGCTTTCTTT.

With respect to this clone: The final CDR3 position lacks the conserved phenylalanine or tryptophan, pointing to a likely read error. The chain has TRBV4-2 and TRBJ2-7; the D gene is possibly TRBD2 (5 bases). The CDR3 runs 15 residues. Germline V gene data show CDR1 as LGHNA and CDR2 as YNFKEQ. V gave up 4 bases and J gave up 2 bases, with 15 bases separating them. CDR3 in DNA: TGTGCCAGCAGCCGGGAAGCGGTACCCACCTACGAGCAGTACTCC. It yields the protein CASSREAVPTYEQYS.

This clone showed up many times. The rearrangement uses TRBV14 and TRBJ2-5; D tentatively fits TRBD1 or TRBD2 (5 bases each). Trimming took off 5 bases at V and 0 bases at J, with 10 bases between the two ends. The CDR3 consists of 14 residues. In germline, CDR1 is SGHDN, CDR2 FVKESK. The CDR3 DNA reads TGTGCCAGCAGCGCCGGGACGTACCAAGAGACCCAGTACTTC. Protein product: CASSAGTYQETQYF.

This clone was seen a handful of times. V is TRBV5-4 and J is TRBJ2-2, with 12 bases that match TRBD2. The germline V gene encodes CDR1 SGHNT and CDR2 YYREEE (reference sequence). The CDR3 sequence is 16 residues long. The V and J ends lost 5 bases and 5 bases, in that order; junction bases with no gene match: 7. In DNA form, the CDR3 reads TGTGCCAGCAGATTGAAGACTAGCGGGAGTACCGGGGAGCTGTTTTTT. Its protein product is CASRLKTSGSTGELFF.

This clone occurred a few times. One junction end disagrees with the germline gene, perhaps due to a read error. This sequence joins TRBV28 and TRBJ2-1, with 9 bases that match TRBD1. CDR1 is MDHEN, CDR2 SYDVKM, per germline. The CDR3 has 16 residues. CDR3 bases: TGTGCCAGCATTTTACCTCCGGGACAGGGACTCAATGAGCAGTTCTTC. Its protein product is CASILPPGQGLNEQFF.

This clone was observed at least ten times. The rearrangement joins TRBV20-1 to TRBJ2-2; 9 bases align to TRBD2. Germline CDR1 is DFQATT and CDR2 is SNEGSKA (reference sequence). This CDR3 contains 14 residues. V lost 6 bases to trimming and J lost 1 base; unmatched junction nucleotides: 3. The CDR3 region is CSAPAGGNTGELFF. The CDR3 nucleotides are TGCAGTGCCCCAGCGGGAGGGAACACCGGGGAGCTGTTTTTT.

By share, this clone counts as medium-sized. The chain employs TRBV6-4 and TRBJ2-2; D is uncertain. Germline V CDR1 and CDR2: MRHNA, SNTAGT. Trimming left V 6 bases short and J 6 bases short, with 17 bases between. The CDR3 runs to 15 residues. In DNA form, the CDR3 reads TGTGCCAGCAGCCCCGCGGAAGATCGGGCCGGGGAGCTGTTTTTT. Amino acid sequence: CASSPAEDRAGELFF.

V and J are TRBV7-9 and TRBJ2-1; either TRBD1 or TRBD2 may supply D (6 bases each). The V end was cut by 1 base, the J end by 6 bases, with 7 bases between. This CDR3 region has 13 residues. Germline values: CDR1 SEHNR, CDR2 FQNEAQ (reference sequence). CDR3 coding DNA: TGTGCCAGCAGCTTAGAGGGGGGCAATGAGCAGTTCTTC. Protein product: CASSLEGGNEQFF.

This clone is labeled as medium-sized (0.01 to 0.1%). This sequence joins TRBV6-5 and TRBJ1-1; D remains unclear. The CDR3 is 16 amino acids. Trimming stripped 0 bases from V and 1 base from J, with 12 bases between. The V gene's germline CDR1 is MNHEY and CDR2 SVGAGI. In DNA form, the CDR3 reads TGTGCCAGCAGTTACTCCACCGGGTCTACGAACACTGAAGCTTTCTTT. Protein sequence: CASSYSTGSTNTEAFF.

Points on this clone: Other nucleotide sequences from this sample produce the same CDR3. V and J are TRBV20-1 and TRBJ2-3, with 7 bases matching TRBD2. Losses at the gene ends were 6 bases for V and 4 bases for J; bases not matched to a gene: 7. The CDR3 length is 13 residues. CDR1 and CDR2 (germline): DFQATT, SNEGSKA (reference sequence). The CDR3 spells CSAPVGRADTQYF. The CDR3 DNA sequence: TGCAGTGCACCGGTTGGGAGGGCAGATACGCAGTATTTT.

This clone has at least ten counts. This chain connects TRBV15 to TRBJ2-5; 10 bases agree with TRBD1. The CDR3 covers 16 residues. V gave up 2 bases and J gave up 1 base; unmatched junction bases: 4. Germline CDR1 is LNHNV and CDR2 is YYDKDF (reference sequence). DNA of the CDR3: TGTGCCACCAGCAGACGGGACAGGGGTTTCCAAGAGACCCAGTACTTC. It is translated as CATSRRDRGFQETQYF. Full variable domain (remainder filled in from reference TRBV15 and TRBJ2-5): DAMVIQNPRYQVTQFGKPVTLSCSQTLNHNVMYWYQQKSSQAPKLLFHYYDKDFNNEADTPDNFQSRRPNTSFCFLDIRSPGLGDTAMYLCATSRRDRGFQETQYFGPGTRLLVL.

This clone has more than one count but fewer than ten. This sequence joins TRBV18 and TRBJ2-5; D not resolved. The V and J ends lost 4 bases and 0 bases respectively, with 12 bases between them. This CDR3 contains 15 residues. Germline V gene lookup returns CDR1 KGHSH and CDR2 LQKENI. CDR3 sequence reads: CASSLGGRYQETQYF. In DNA, the CDR3 is TGTGCCAGCTCACTTGGCGGCAGATACCAAGAGACCCAGTACTTC.

At least ten counts were recorded for this clone. The rearrangement links TRBV9 to TRBJ1-4; 7 bases fit TRBD1. Trimming at V came to 0 bases and at J to 3 bases, leaving 8 bases not matched to a gene. The CDR3 consists of 17 residues. Germline CDR1 and CDR2: SGDLS and YYNGEE. The CDR3 is CASSVGSGGVPNEKLFF. The CDR3 nucleotides are TGTGCCAGCAGCGTAGGGTCAGGGGGGGTACCTAATGAAAAACTGTTTTTT.

On this clone itself: With a much larger clone just one base away, this may be a read error. The chain uses TRBV29-1 and TRBJ2-1, with no clear D. V lost 4 bases to trimming and J lost 6 bases, with 13 bases between them. CDR1 is SQVTM, CDR2 ANQGSEA, per germline. There are 13 residues in the CDR3. The CDR3 bases are TGCAGCGTTGTATCTCATGGGGTCAATGAGCAGTTCTTC. It is translated as CSVVSHGVNEQFF.

This clone was seen only a few times. The chain joins TRBV6-2 or TRBV6-3 to TRBJ2-7; D may be TRBD2 (6 bases). CDR1 MNHEY and CDR2 SVGEGT come from the germline V gene. The CDR3 contains 15 residues. Between the trimmed V and J ends, which lost 0 bases and 0 bases, there was a span of 9 bases. Here the CDR3 reads CASSYSSSGSYEQYF. The CDR3 DNA sequence: TGTGCCAGCAGTTACTCTAGTAGCGGCTCCTACGAGCAGTACTTC.

Points on this clone: A much bigger clone sits one base away, suggesting this may be a read error. This sample includes further DNA sequences coding for the same CDR3. The V and J genes are TRBV15 and TRBJ1-5, with D tentatively TRBD1 (5 bases). CDR1 and CDR2 from the germline V gene are LNHNV and YYDKDF (reference sequence). The CDR3 length is 17 residues. CDR3 sequence reads: CATSRAYLPGVDQPQHF. CDR3 coding DNA: TGTGCCACCAGCAGAGCATACCTTCCGGGGGTTGATCAGCCCCAACATTTT.

This clone was counted at least ten times. This sequence joins TRBV20-1 and TRBJ2-6; D call uncertain. Germline values: CDR1 DFQATT, CDR2 SNEGSKA (reference sequence). V was pared by 5 bases and J by 2 bases, with 19 bases between. CDR3 size: 17 residues. CDR3 bases: TGCAGTGCTGACGAAGGTAGCCTCCGAACTGGGGCCAACGTCCTGACTTTC. This encodes CSADEGSLRTGANVLTF.

By share, this clone ranks as medium-sized. The rearrangement joins TRBV6-1 to TRBJ2-1, with TRBD2 matching 8 bases. The CDR3 is made up of 13 amino acids. Germline loops: CDR1 MNHNS, CDR2 SASEGT. The J segment lost 7 bases and the V segment lost 7 bases, leaving 6 bases of the junction unmatched. The CDR3 protein is CASKVSGMNEQFF. The CDR3 DNA follows: TGTGCCAGCAAGGTTAGCGGGATGAATGAGCAGTTCTTC.